The source of this T cell receptor beta chain is a study of blood T cell repertoires in COVID-19. Study-level information: PBMCs, B-cell-depleted T cells, or T cells provided the cDNA or gDNA that made up the material.

Data came from immunoSEQ multiplex PCR; TCRdb stores just in-frame clones and leaves some out. The sample contains around 70,000 clones, about 74% of which appear only once. Material for sequencing was peripheral blood. This clonotype was sampled from a human donor in a cohort sampled during active COVID-19.

CDR3 sequence: CASSLSVPGGEQFF. DNA of the CDR3: TGTGCCAGCAGCCTTAGCGTCCCCGGAGGTGAGCAGTTCTTC. The chain couples TRBV11-2 to TRBJ2-1, with D perhaps TRBD2 (5 bases). The V and J ends lost 5 bases and 9 bases respectively, with 17 bases between them. This CDR3 spans 14 amino acids. Germline V gives CDR1 SGHAT, CDR2 FQNNGV.